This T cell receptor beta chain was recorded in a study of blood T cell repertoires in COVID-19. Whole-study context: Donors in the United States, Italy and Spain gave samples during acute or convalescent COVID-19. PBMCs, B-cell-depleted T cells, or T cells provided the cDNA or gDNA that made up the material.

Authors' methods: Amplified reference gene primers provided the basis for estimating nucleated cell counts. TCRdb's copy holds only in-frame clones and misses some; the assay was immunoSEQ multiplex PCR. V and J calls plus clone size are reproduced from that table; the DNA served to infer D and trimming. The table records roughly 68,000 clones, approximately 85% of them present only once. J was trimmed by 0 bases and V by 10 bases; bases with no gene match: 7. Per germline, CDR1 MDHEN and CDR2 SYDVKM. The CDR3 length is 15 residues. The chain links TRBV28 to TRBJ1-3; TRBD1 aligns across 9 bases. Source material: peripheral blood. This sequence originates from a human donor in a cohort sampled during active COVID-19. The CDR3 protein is CATGDRANSGNTIYF. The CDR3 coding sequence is TGTGCCACTGGGGACAGGGCGAACTCTGGAAACACCATATATTTT.